The entry below gives a single T cell receptor (beta chain) sequence along with its context. The data are from a study of cytomegalovirus exposure and HLA in healthy donors. The PCR made use of 60 Vbeta and 13 Jbeta primers. Clones were sequenced by immunoSEQ multiplex PCR, and TCRdb holds only the in-frame ones, with some missing. Among about 59,000 clones listed, 75% to 85% were seen once. Germline-derived CDR1 and CDR2 are SEHNR and FQNEAQ (reference sequence). V lost 5 bases to trimming and J lost 1 base; unmatched junction nucleotides: 4. The CDR3 has 14 amino acids. V usage is TRBV7-9 and J usage is TRBJ1-1; 7 bases line up with TRBD1. Material for sequencing was PBMCs. This sequence originates from a woman in her thirties or forties in good health and CMV-seronegative. CDR3: CASSADRTNTEAFF. In DNA, the CDR3 is TGTGCCAGCAGCGCGGACAGGACGAACACTGAAGCTTTCTTT.